Each of the 26 T cell receptor beta chains below was sequenced from the same sample in a study of Ad26.COV2.S vaccination and SARS-CoV-2 variants. This sample's treatment: around 19 received Ad26.COV2.S at low or high dose, single or two shots; 5 received placebo; per-sample allocation not given. Collection of samples fell on day 63 after the first vaccine or placebo injection. Assay: immunoSEQ multiplex PCR; the TCRdb copy retains only in-frame clones and omits some. The table records some 500,000 clones, nearly 90% of them present only once. The sequenced sample was peripheral blood, obtained in a trial of Ad26.COV2.S vaccine versus placebo. The receptors derive from a person aged 18-65 years who received the Ad26.COV2.S COVID-19 vaccine or a placebo.

The chain joins TRBV5-1 to TRBJ2-2, with unresolved D. Per germline, CDR1 SGHRS and CDR2 YFSETQ. This CDR3 has 15 amino acids. Trimming stripped 0 bases from V and 8 bases from J, with 14 bases between. The CDR3 nucleotides are TGCGCCAGCAGCTTGGTCCTGGCAAGTCAGGGGGAGCTGTTTTTT. It yields the protein CASSLVLASQGELFF.

This clone was seen just once. The chain recombines TRBV30 with TRBJ1-6; D possibly corresponds to TRBD1 (5 bases). The CDR3 has 17 amino acids. Germline loops: CDR1 GTSNPN, CDR2 SVGIG (reference sequence). With 2 bases removed from V and 4 bases from J, the gap between germline ends came to 18 bases. The CDR3 bases are TGTGCCTGGAGTTTGGGGCTTGACAGTCGGTATAATTCACCCCTCCACTTT. This encodes CAWSLGLDSRYNSPLHF.

The chain carries TRBV7-9 and TRBJ1-1; D unresolved. V lost 1 base to trimming and J lost 0 bases, with 9 bases between them. The CDR3 spans 15 residues. Germline V CDR1 and CDR2: SEHNR, FQNEAQ (reference sequence). The CDR3 nucleotides read TGTGCCAGCAGCTTAGGGGCCCTAATGAACACTGAAGCTTTCTTT. Protein: CASSLGALMNTEAFF.

The genes are TRBV7-2 and TRBJ1-4; D is perhaps TRBD1 (6 bases). The V end was cut by 5 bases, the J end by 4 bases, with 14 bases between. This CDR3 is built from 15 residues. The germline CDR1 and CDR2 sequences are SGHTA and FQGNSA. The CDR3 spells CASSARGGFNEKLFF. The CDR3 region has the DNA TGTGCCAGCAGCGCCAGGGGAGGCTTTAATGAAAAACTGTTTTTT.

The chain employs TRBV4-1 and TRBJ2-2, with D perhaps TRBD1 (5 bases). Looked up from germline, CDR1 is MGHRA and CDR2 is YSYEKL. The CDR3 covers 14 residues. V lost 2 bases and J 6 bases, leaving 10 bases between the germline ends. The CDR3 loop is CASSQLGVAGELFF. The CDR3 DNA reads as TGCGCCAGCAGCCAACTAGGGGTGGCCGGGGAGCTGTTTTTT.

This rearrangement joins TRBV5-5 to TRBJ1-6; D is undetermined. V lost 3 bases and J lost 7, with 8 bases in between. This CDR3 region has 13 residues. Germline V lookup: CDR1 SGHKS, CDR2 YYEKEE (reference sequence). CDR3 in amino acids: CASSSRTNSPLHF. As DNA, the CDR3 is TGTGCCAGCAGCTCCCGGACCAATTCACCCCTCCACTTT.

The genes are TRBV6-2 or TRBV6-3 and TRBJ2-3; TRBD2 matches at 8 bases. Germline V gene sequence: CDR1 MNHEY, CDR2 SVGEGT. This CDR3 is 16 amino acids long. Unmatched junction bases numbered 13, after V lost 6 bases and J lost 5 bases. The CDR3: CASSPMGLVGRDTQYF. CDR3 in DNA: TGTGCCAGCAGCCCCATGGGACTAGTGGGCAGAGATACGCAGTATTTT.

The rearrangement uses TRBV6-6 and TRBJ2-1, with D unresolved. CDR3 length: 11 residues. V was shortened by 6 bases and J by 4 bases, with 4 bases between the two germline ends. Germline V gene data show CDR1 as MNHNY and CDR2 as SVGAGI (reference sequence). DNA of the CDR3: TGTGCCAGCAGCTTTTACAATGAGCAGTTCTTC. The encoded protein is CASSFYNEQFF.

In this sample, this clone turned up a few times. This specimen includes other DNA sequences encoding the same CDR3. The rearrangement uses TRBV2 and TRBJ2-2; 11 nucleotides align to TRBD1. The length of the CDR3 is 14 residues. Germline assignment: CDR1 SNHLY and CDR2 FYNNEI. V lost 6 bases and J lost 5; bases outside the gene matches: 2. The CDR3 here is CASRGTGGTGELFF. CDR3 in DNA: TGTGCCAGCAGAGGGACAGGGGGTACCGGGGAGCTGTTTTTT.

The chain couples TRBV19 to TRBJ2-3; D is uncertain. Germline V CDR1 and CDR2: LNHDA, SQIVND (reference sequence). V lost 3 bases and J lost 1, with 11 bases in between. The length of the CDR3 is 15 residues. The CDR3 nucleotides read TGTGCCAGTAGTATGGTGTACCCCTGCACAGATACGCAGTATTTT. Its protein is CASSMVYPCTDTQYF.

This chain joins TRBV7-9 and TRBJ1-1; D gene unclear. The CDR3 is made up of 15 amino acids. V was trimmed by 1 base and J by 0 bases, leaving 9 bases between them. Germline assignment: CDR1 SEHNR and CDR2 FQNEAQ (reference sequence). The CDR3 DNA reads TGTGCCAGCAGCTTAGGCCTCATGTTGAACACTGAAGCTTTCTTT. It is translated as CASSLGLMLNTEAFF.

This clone has just a few counts. The chain employs TRBV2 and TRBJ1-5; maybe TRBD1 (6 bases). Germline loops: CDR1 SNHLY, CDR2 FYNNEI. V lost 2 bases and J 1 base, leaving 9 bases between the germline ends. This CDR3 comprises 15 residues. The CDR3 nucleotides read TGTGCCAGCAGTGAAAGGGGGGGCAGCAATCAGCCCCAGCATTTT. The encoded protein is CASSERGGSNQPQHF.

The CDR3 sequence is CASSLIWGANVLTF. CDR3 coding DNA: TGTGCCAGCAGCTTAATTTGGGGGGCCAACGTCCTGACTTTC. The gene calls are TRBV11-3 and TRBJ2-6; D call uncertain. The CDR3 consists of 14 residues. The V end lost 2 bases, the J end lost 4 bases, and 6 bases lay between the germline ends. Germline values: CDR1 SGHNT, CDR2 YENEEA.

The chain recombines TRBV29-1 with TRBJ1-2, with D hard to call. Looked up from germline, CDR1 is SQVTM and CDR2 is ANQGSEA. V was trimmed by 2 bases and J by 7 bases, leaving 11 bases between them. The CDR3 covers 12 residues. CDR3 nucleotides: TGCAGCGTTGAAAAGGACGGAGGTGGCTACACCTTC. Encoded protein: CSVEKDGGGYTF.

The genes are TRBV6-5 and TRBJ2-1; D remains unclear. In germline, CDR1 is MNHEY, CDR2 SVGAGI. V gave up 1 base and J gave up 1 base, with 11 bases separating them. This CDR3 has 16 residues. CDR3 in amino acids: CASSYFPDGSYNEQFF. The CDR3 coding sequence is TGTGCCAGCAGTTACTTCCCCGATGGATCCTACAATGAGCAGTTCTTC.

V is TRBV5-1 and J is TRBJ2-4; tentative D call: TRBD2 (5 bases). Trimming pared 5 bases from V and 3 bases from J, leaving 12 bases between. From germline, CDR1 is SGHRS and CDR2 YFSETQ. This CDR3 is 14 amino acids long. The CDR3 DNA reads TGCGCCAGCAGACTGTACGAGGGCAAAAACATTCAGTACTTC. Encoded protein: CASRLYEGKNIQYF. Variable domain in full (rest from reference TRBV5-1 and TRBJ2-4): KAGVTQTPRYLIKTRGQQVTLSCSPISGHRSVSWYQQTPGQGLQFLFEYFSETQRNKGNFPGRFSGRQFSNSRSEMNVSTLELGDSALYLCASRLYEGKNIQYFGAGTRLSVL.

J is TRBJ1-5 and V is TRBV5-6; TRBD1 might be the D (5 bases). CDR1 SGHDT and CDR2 YYEEEE come from the germline V gene. V lost 2 bases and J 11 bases, leaving 20 bases between the germline ends. This CDR3 has 15 amino acids. The CDR3 loop is CASSFGHQPFRTQHF. CDR3 DNA sequence: TGTGCCAGCAGCTTTGGACACCAACCATTTCGGACCCAGCATTTT. Combining the CDR3 with reference TRBV5-6 and TRBJ1-5 gives the whole variable domain DAGVTQSPTHLIKTRGQQVTLRCSPKSGHDTVSWYQQALGQGPQFIFQYYEEEERQRGNFPDRFSGHQFPNYSSELNVNALLLGDSALYLCASSFGHQPFRTQHFGDGTRLSIL.

The CDR3 here is CASKRQESETQYF. CDR3 nucleotide sequence: TGTGCCAGCAAGCGCCAGGAATCCGAGACCCAGTACTTC. The rearrangement links TRBV9 to TRBJ2-5; no definite D call. CDR3 length: 13 residues. The germline gives CDR1 SGDLS, CDR2 YYNGEE. The ends were cut back, 6 bases at V and 5 bases at J, with 14 bases in the middle.

J is TRBJ2-3 and V is TRBV19, with TRBD1 matching 8 bases. The CDR3 is 15 residues long. Germline loops: CDR1 LNHDA, CDR2 SQIVND (reference sequence). J gave up 5 bases and V 3 bases, and 7 bases lay outside the gene matches. CDR3 DNA sequence: TGTGCCAGTAGTATTTTTAATACAGGGGGAGATACGCAGTATTTT. Translating gives CASSIFNTGGDTQYF.

This clone was seen a handful of times. This chain joins TRBV7-9 and TRBJ2-7, with 7 bases fitting TRBD1. This CDR3 is built from 16 residues. V gave up 7 bases and J gave up 2 bases; unmatched junction bases: 14. Germline V lookup: CDR1 SEHNR, CDR2 FQNEAQ (reference sequence). The CDR3 nucleotides are TGTGCCAGCACCACGAATTGGGGGACAGCCACCTACGAGCAGTACTTC. The encoded protein is CASTTNWGTATYEQYF.

The chain recombines TRBV30 with TRBJ1-2, with D uncertain. Trimming pared 1 base from V and 1 base from J, leaving 16 bases between. The CDR3 spans 16 residues. CDR1 is GTSNPN and CDR2 is SVGIG in the germline V gene (reference sequence). The CDR3 loop is CAWSATHGRLNYGYTF. The DNA of the CDR3 is TGTGCCTGGAGTGCCACCCACGGGCGCCTTAACTATGGCTACACCTTC.

The rearrangement joins TRBV4-3 to TRBJ1-5; D unclear. The germline V gene encodes CDR1 LGHNA and CDR2 YSLEER. This CDR3 region has 13 residues. V gave up 0 bases and J gave up 5 bases, with 5 bases separating them. The DNA of the CDR3 is TGCGCCAGCAGCCAAGACCCCCATCAGCCCCAGCATTTT. It is translated as CASSQDPHQPQHF.

The chain recombines TRBV10-3 with TRBJ1-1; D perhaps matches TRBD1 (6 bases). The CDR3 totals 15 residues. V was cut by 4 bases and J by 2 bases, with 14 bases left in between. Germline V CDR1 and CDR2: ENHRY, SYGVKD. CDR3 region: CAISGHRDENTEAFF. Here the CDR3 DNA reads TGTGCCATCAGTGGACACAGGGATGAAAACACTGAAGCTTTCTTT.

As to this clone: Other nucleotide sequences in the sample specify the same CDR3. J is TRBJ2-7 and V is TRBV18; tentatively, D is TRBD1 (6 bases). This CDR3 is built from 13 residues. Trimming stripped 6 bases from V and 3 bases from J, with 12 bases between. Germline CDR1 and CDR2: KGHSH and LQKENI. CDR3 coding DNA: TGTGCCAGCTCCCCAGGGACATTCTACGAGCAGTACTTC. Protein product: CASSPGTFYEQYF. Supplemented by reference TRBV18 and TRBJ2-7, the full variable domain reads NAGVMQNPRHLVRRRGQEARLRCSPMKGHSHVYWYRQLPEEGLKFMVYLQKENIIDESGMPKERFSAEFPKEGPSILRIQQVVRGDSAAYFCASSPGTFYEQYFGPGTRLTVT.

The genes are TRBV7-9 and TRBJ1-1; D call uncertain. This CDR3 is 11 amino acids long. V was trimmed by 3 bases and J by 7 bases, leaving 6 bases between them. Germline values: CDR1 SEHNR, CDR2 FQNEAQ (reference sequence). The CDR3 loop reads CASSLGLEAFF. The CDR3 DNA reads TGTGCCAGCAGCTTGGGCCTTGAAGCTTTCTTT.

This clone has only one observation. CDR3 sequence: CASSQDVWETQYF. In DNA form, the CDR3 reads TGCGCCAGCAGCCAAGATGTATGGGAGACCCAGTACTTC. V is TRBV4-3 and J is TRBJ2-5; D not certain. Germline CDR1 reads LGHNA; CDR2 reads YSLEER. The CDR3 contains 13 residues. The V end was cut by 0 bases, the J end by 5 bases, with 7 bases between.